This TCR beta chain is drawn from a study of T cells after posttransplantation cyclophosphamide. Details on this clone: Its matching antigen is unknown.

Broader study findings: Donor-recipient repertoire similarity was low at 1-2 months, rising over year one. After PTCy, TRB diversity resembled that of CNI/methotrexate controls.

Produced via immunoSEQ multiplex PCR; TCRdb's table is partial and in-frame only. This table holds tens of thousands of clones, 80% to 95% found once. This related bone marrow graft donor gave peripheral blood on the day of marrow donation. CDR1 MGHRA and CDR2 YSYEKL come from the germline V gene. The CDR3 loop spans 16 amino acids. V shed 1 base and J shed 3 bases, with 13 bases lying between them. This TCR derives from a woman younger than 45 in good health and a related stem cell transplant donor. The V and J genes are TRBV4-1 and TRBJ1-5; no reliable D call. What was sequenced was PBMCs. CDR3 coding DNA: TGCGCCAGCAGCCAAGGGAGCCAGTACAACAATCAGCCCCAGCATTTT. Protein: CASSQGSQYNNQPQHF.